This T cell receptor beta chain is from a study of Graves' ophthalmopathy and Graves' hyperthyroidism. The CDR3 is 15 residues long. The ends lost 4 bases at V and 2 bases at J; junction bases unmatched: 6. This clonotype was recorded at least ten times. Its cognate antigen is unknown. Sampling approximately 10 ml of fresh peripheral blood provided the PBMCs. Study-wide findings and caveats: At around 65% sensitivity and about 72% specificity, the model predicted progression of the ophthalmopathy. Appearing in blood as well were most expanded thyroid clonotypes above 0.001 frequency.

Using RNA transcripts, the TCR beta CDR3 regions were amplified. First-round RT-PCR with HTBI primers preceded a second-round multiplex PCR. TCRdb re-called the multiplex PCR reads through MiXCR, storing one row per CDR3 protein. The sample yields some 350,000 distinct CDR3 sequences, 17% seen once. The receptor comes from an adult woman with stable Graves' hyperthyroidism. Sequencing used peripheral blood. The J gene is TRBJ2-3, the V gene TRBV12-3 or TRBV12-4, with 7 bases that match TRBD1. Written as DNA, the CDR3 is TGTGCCAGCAGTTCGGGACAGACCACCACAGATACGCAGTATTTT. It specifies CASSSGQTTTDTQYF.